These T cell receptor beta chains were read from a single sample in a study of cytomegalovirus exposure and HLA in healthy donors. The assay was immunoSEQ multiplex PCR, and TCRdb's table has in-frame clones only and misses some. Of 130,000 to 150,000 clones listed, roughly a tenth are singletons. The sample was PBMCs. These receptors were collected from a male donor in good health and CMV-seronegative. Each CDR3 is given with its conserved first and last residue. A D gene is named only where the DNA matches it firmly. A row's size may be missing; if present it is once, few, many or a size class.

cdr3_length clone_size j_call v_call d_call cdr3_aa cdr3_nt
16 few TRBJ2-2 TRBV18 TRBD2 CASSPKTSANTGELFF TGTGCCAGCTCACCAAAAACTAGCGCGAACACCGGGGAGCTGTTTTTT
15 few TRBJ2-5 TRBV27 NA CASSLWGRSGETQYF TGTGCCAGCAGTTTATGGGGCCGCTCCGGGGAGACCCAGTACTTC
12 many TRBJ2-7 TRBV7-6 TRBD1 CASSSQGDKQYF TGTGCCAGCAGTTCTCAGGGGGACAAGCAGTACTTC
13 few TRBJ2-7 TRBV7-2 NA CASRTVSSYEQYF TGTGCCAGCAGGACAGTGAGCTCCTACGAGCAGTACTTC
14 NA TRBJ2-7 TRBV9 NA CASSVDQASYEQYF TGTGCCAGCAGCGTAGATCAGGCCTCCTACGAGCAGTACTTC
14 NA TRBJ2-7 TRBV7-9 NA CASSYGQSSYEQYF TGTGCCAGCAGCTATGGACAGTCCTCCTACGAGCAGTACTTC
15 NA TRBJ2-7 TRBV11-1 TRBD1 CASSLYADRGSHPYF TGTGCCAGCAGCCTGTATGCGGACAGGGGGTCTCATCCGTACTTC
15 few TRBJ2-3 TRBV29-1 TRBD1 CSVGIGQGATDTQYF TGCAGCGTTGGGATTGGACAGGGAGCCACAGATACGCAGTATTTT
14 few TRBJ2-4 TRBV7-3 NA CASSPTGSANIQYF TGTGCCAGCAGCCCAACAGGGTCGGCGAACATTCAGTACTTC
11 few TRBJ1-2 TRBV28 NA CASTFQDGYTF TGTGCCAGCACATTCCAGGATGGCTACACCTTC
14 few TRBJ1-2 TRBV29-1 NA CSVEDLDSRYGYTF TGCAGCGTTGAAGATCTGGACAGTCGGTATGGCTACACCTTC
14 NA TRBJ2-1 TRBV7-6 TRBD2 CASRPSGSRNEQFF TGTGCCAGCAGGCCTAGCGGGAGTAGGAATGAGCAGTTCTTC
15 few TRBJ1-2 TRBV11-2 TRBD1 CASSLSGGGSYGYTF TGTGCCAGCAGCTTGTCAGGGGGTGGGAGCTATGGCTACACCTTC
15 few TRBJ1-1 TRBV30 NA CASSGSRFRGTEAFF TGTGCCTCCTCAGGGTCTCGGTTTCGAGGAACTGAAGCTTTCTTT
14 few TRBJ1-1 TRBV9 NA CASSVDLSTTEAFF TGTGCCAGCAGCGTAGACCTCAGTACCACTGAAGCTTTCTTT
16 NA TRBJ1-4 TRBV28 TRBD1 CASSSPGGADNEKLFF TGTGCCAGCAGTTCCCCAGGGGGCGCGGACAATGAAAAACTGTTTTTT
13 few TRBJ1-1 TRBV7-9 NA CASSLGGLTEAFF TGTGCCAGCAGCTTAGGAGGTCTCACTGAAGCTTTCTTT